This T cell receptor (beta chain) was profiled in a study of T cell responses to AZD1222 COVID-19 vaccine. General study results and limits: Reportedly, nearly half of unique spike TCRs recognized epitopes outside B.1.351/B.1.1.7 mutations.

CDR3 length: 14 residues. V dropped 4 bases and J dropped 4 bases, with 11 bases sitting between them. CDR1 is LGHDT and CDR2 is YNNKEL in the germline V gene (reference sequence). Worth noting for this clone: Its specificity is not known.

Method: immunoSEQ multiplex PCR; TCRdb's copy keeps in-frame clones and lacks some. The sample lists some 150,000 clones, roughly 92% occurring once. This chain uses TRBV3-1 (or the pseudogene TRBV3-2) with TRBJ1-3, with D maybe TRBD1 (5 bases). The receptor's source is an adult in good health. The sample in question was peripheral blood, obtained on day 0 of AZD1222 vaccination. The CDR3 loop reads CASSPAWGGNTIYF. The CDR3 DNA reads TGTGCCAGCAGCCCCGCCTGGGGCGGAAACACCATATATTTT.